This paragraph reports one T cell receptor beta chain. V dropped 2 bases and J dropped 5 bases, with 10 bases sitting between them. The CDR3 runs 13 residues. CDR1 and CDR2 from the germline V gene are SGHDT and YYEEEE. The protocol was immunoSEQ multiplex PCR, while the TCRdb copy is restricted to in-frame clones and leaves out a portion. Of about 90,000 clones in the sample, around 88% were seen once. This record belongs to a study of blood T cell repertoires in COVID-19. The chain employs TRBV5-6 and TRBJ1-2; a possible D gene is TRBD1 (5 bases). This TCR came from a man aged 60 to 75 with acute or convalescent COVID-19. Sequencing input: peripheral blood. The CDR3 loop is CASSFKGRYGYTF. DNA for the CDR3: TGTGCCAGCAGCTTTAAGGGGAGGTATGGCTACACCTTC.